This record covers a single TCR beta chain. Methods used by the authors: Amplification from reference gene primers served as the basis for estimated nucleated cell counts. The table came from immunoSEQ multiplex PCR; TCRdb's copy has only in-frame clones and leaves some out. Clone size and the V and J calls come from that table; the DNA yielded D and trimming. The sample lists 120,000 to 150,000 clones, 80% to 90% seen once, with 3% to 3.5% in the top ten. The data stem from a study of blood T cell repertoires in COVID-19. The wider study: Spain, Italy and the United States supplied samples that represented acute and convalescent COVID-19. T cells, B-cell-depleted T cells, or PBMCs provided the cDNA or gDNA that served as material.

V gave up 5 bases and J gave up 0 bases, with 8 bases separating them. The CDR3 is 14 residues long. Germline V gene data show CDR1 as SGHAT and CDR2 as FQNNGV. The receptor's source is a woman aged 55-75 years with active COVID-19. The rearrangement uses TRBV11-2 and TRBJ1-5; D gene uncertain. The source material was peripheral blood. The CDR3 coding sequence is TGTGCCAGCAGCGCCGGGGTTAGCAATCAGCCCCAGCATTTT. Residues: CASSAGVSNQPQHF.